These 28 T cell receptor beta chains originate from one sample sequenced in a study of blood T cell repertoires in COVID-19 (dated by TCRdb to the early 2020s). Library preparation used the immunoSEQ multiplex PCR assay. TCRdb carries this immuneACCESS record with in-frame sequences only. Its versions omit some clonotypes, under half of them owing to an unresolved V gene in the studies checked, with the rest unexplained. The sample table contains 140,000 to 150,000 clones; only one count was recorded for more than 75% of them. The ten largest clones represent around 13% of the sample. Material: peripheral blood. These receptors all come from a man in his sixties with active or convalescent COVID-19.

The gene calls are TRBV18 and TRBJ1-2; D remains ambiguous. Trimming cost V 2 bases and J 8 bases, with 12 bases left between them. Germline V gene data show CDR1 as KGHSH and CDR2 as LQKENI. The CDR3 is 13 amino acids. The CDR3: CASSPSDLGGYTF. The CDR3, as DNA: TGTGCCAGCTCACCAAGCGACCTCGGAGGCTACACCTTC.

The chain combines TRBV4-3 with TRBJ2-1; TRBD2 matches 8 bases. This CDR3 contains 15 residues. With V trimmed by 2 bases and J by 3 bases, 3 bases remained unmatched. Germline loops: CDR1 LGHNA, CDR2 YSLEER. CDR3 nucleotide sequence: TGCGCCAGCAGCCAAAAAGCGGGGGACTACAATGAGCAGTTCTTC. Translation gives CASSQKAGDYNEQFF.

This clone was seen once. The chain employs TRBV6-6 and TRBJ1-4; D ambiguous. V lost 6 bases and J lost 0, with 8 bases in between. Germline CDR1 and CDR2: MNHNY and SVGAGI (reference sequence). This CDR3 region has 14 residues. For the CDR3, the DNA is TGTGCCAGCAGGACTCTTGCAACTAATGAAAAACTGTTTTTT. As protein: CASRTLATNEKLFF.

The gene calls are TRBV2 and TRBJ1-1; no reliable D call. CDR3 length equals 13 residues. CDR1 SNHLY and CDR2 FYNNEI come from the germline V gene. Trimming removed 2 bases from V and 8 bases from J, with 12 bases in between. The CDR3 nucleotides read TGTGCCAGCAGTGAACTGCAAATCCTAGAAGCTTTCTTT. It codes for CASSELQILEAFF.

The gene calls are TRBV7-2 and TRBJ1-4; a weak D match, TRBD1 (5 bases). CDR3 size: 16 residues. The V and J ends lost 5 bases and 7 bases respectively, with 20 bases between them. Germline V gene lookup returns CDR1 SGHTA and CDR2 FQGNSA. The DNA of the CDR3 is TGTGCCAGCAGCCCCCCGACAGCTACGCAGGGTGAAAAACTGTTTTTT. Translating gives CASSPPTATQGEKLFF.

The V gene is TRBV7-2, the J gene TRBJ2-2, with D tentatively TRBD1 (5 bases). V was clipped by 1 base and J by 1 base, with 10 bases between them. CDR3 length equals 16 residues. Germline V lookup: CDR1 SGHTA, CDR2 FQGNSA. CDR3: CASSLGPTVNTGELFF. The CDR3 DNA is TGTGCCAGCAGCTTAGGCCCGACAGTGAACACCGGGGAGCTGTTTTTT. The full variable domain, with the rest looked up from reference TRBV7-2 and TRBJ2-2, is GAGVSQSPSNKVTEKGKDVELRCDPISGHTALYWYRQSLGQGLEFLIYFQGNSAPDKSGLPSDRFSAERTGGSVSTLTIQRTQQEDSAVYLCASSLGPTVNTGELFFGEGSRLTVL.

V is TRBV30 and J is TRBJ1-4; 11 bases are shared with TRBD1. The CDR3 consists of 15 residues. The V gene's germline CDR1 is GTSNPN and CDR2 SVGIG (reference sequence). The trim removed 0 bases at V and 7 bases at J, leaving 4 bases unmatched. The CDR3 sequence: CAWSVPGTGGEKLFF. CDR3 bases: TGTGCCTGGAGTGTTCCCGGGACAGGGGGTGAAAAACTGTTTTTT.

The V gene is TRBV5-1, the J gene TRBJ1-2; maybe TRBD1 (5 bases). Germline V gene lookup returns CDR1 SGHRS and CDR2 YFSETQ. The CDR3 runs to 15 residues. Deletions cut 6 bases from V and 0 bases from J, with 15 bases between. The CDR3 DNA sequence: TGCGCCAGCACCCTGATGGGGGGGGCTAACTATGGCTACACCTTC. Encoded protein: CASTLMGGANYGYTF.

V and J are TRBV6-5 and TRBJ2-7; tentatively, D is TRBD1 (6 bases). V was shortened by 4 bases and J by 2 bases, with 9 bases between the two germline ends. The CDR3 contains 13 residues. Germline loops: CDR1 MNHEY, CDR2 SVGAGI. CDR3 nucleotide sequence: TGTGCCAGCAGTTCGGGACACACCTACGAGCAGTACTTC. It specifies CASSSGHTYEQYF.

V and J are TRBV28 and TRBJ1-5; D is perhaps TRBD1 (5 bases). The germline V gene has CDR1 MDHEN and CDR2 SYDVKM. This CDR3 has 16 residues. Trimming shortened V by 7 bases and J by 6 bases, and 22 bases separated the two germline ends. The CDR3 is CASTFRGGERGQPQHF. The DNA of the CDR3 is TGTGCCAGCACCTTCCGGGGGGGGGAAAGGGGTCAGCCCCAGCATTTT.

The chain couples TRBV28 to TRBJ2-1; D gene uncertain. There are 12 residues in the CDR3. Germline assignment: CDR1 MDHEN and CDR2 SYDVKM. Trimming shortened V by 8 bases and J by 7 bases, and 12 bases separated the two germline ends. This CDR3 is CASPGDGNEQFF. The CDR3 DNA sequence: TGTGCCAGCCCCGGAGACGGGAATGAGCAGTTCTTC.

The chain recombines TRBV16 with TRBJ1-6; no clear D. This CDR3 has 12 amino acids. Germline CDR1 is KGHSY and CDR2 is FQNENV. V lost 1 base, J lost 10 bases, and 5 bases lay in between. CDR3 sequence (DNA): TGTGCCAGCAGCCAATTCGGGTCACCCCTCCACTTT. Translating it yields CASSQFGSPLHF.

The chain links TRBV6-6 to TRBJ2-5; 9 positions match TRBD1. Germline V gene data show CDR1 as MNHNY and CDR2 as SVGAGI (reference sequence). With 5 bases clipped from V and 6 bases from J, the junction kept 10 bases outside the gene matches. The CDR3 consists of 15 residues. This CDR3 reads CASSIKGGQGQTQYF. The CDR3 DNA follows: TGTGCCAGCAGTATCAAAGGGGGACAGGGCCAGACCCAGTACTTC.

The chain joins TRBV28 to TRBJ1-1, with 7 bases lining up with TRBD1. The germline V gene has CDR1 MDHEN and CDR2 SYDVKM. The CDR3 has 15 amino acids. The ends lost 2 bases at V and 0 bases at J; junction bases unmatched: 3. CDR3 in amino acids: CASSLKDRLNTEAFF. CDR3 bases: TGTGCCAGCAGTTTAAAGGACAGGTTGAACACTGAAGCTTTCTTT. The variable domain in full, completed from reference TRBV28 and TRBJ1-1, reads DVKVTQSSRYLVKRTGEKVFLECVQDMDHENMFWYRQDPGLGLRLIYFSYDVKMKEKGDIPEGYSVSREKKERFSLILESASTNQTSMYLCASSLKDRLNTEAFFGQGTRLTVV.

This sequence joins TRBV20-1 and TRBJ1-2, with D tentatively TRBD1 (6 bases). Germline V gene sequence: CDR1 DFQATT, CDR2 SNEGSKA (reference sequence). CDR3 length equals 14 residues. The V and J ends lost 3 bases and 5 bases respectively, with 16 bases between them. In DNA, the CDR3 is TGCAGTGCTAGTCACAGGGATTATGGATATGGCTACACCTTC. Translation gives CSASHRDYGYGYTF.

The CDR3 DNA is TGTGCCAGCAGCACCCTCTCCCGGGCAACTAATGAAAAACTGTTTTTT. This codes for CASSTLSRATNEKLFF. The J gene is TRBJ1-4, the V gene TRBV7-2; D not certain. The germline V and J ends were trimmed by 5 bases and 0 bases, with 13 bases remaining between them. The CDR3 totals 16 residues. Germline CDR1 SGHTA, CDR2 FQGNSA.

This chain connects TRBV19 to TRBJ2-7; 7 bases map to TRBD1. After removal of 3 bases from V and 2 bases from J, the junction contained 4 bases not matched to a gene. The CDR3 spans 14 residues. From germline, CDR1 is LNHDA and CDR2 SQIVND (reference sequence). As DNA, the CDR3 is TGTGCCAGTAGTATCGGCCAGGGGGCCTACGAGCAGTACTTC. This sequence encodes CASSIGQGAYEQYF. The full variable domain, completed using reference TRBV19 and TRBJ2-7, is DGGITQSPKYLFRKEGQNVTLSCEQNLNHDAMYWYRQDPGQGLRLIYYSQIVNDFQKGDIAEGYSVSREKKESFPLTVTSAQKNPTAFYLCASSIGQGAYEQYFGPGTRLTVT.

V gene TRBV3-1 (or the pseudogene TRBV3-2) combines with J gene TRBJ1-6, with no clear D. This CDR3 has 12 amino acids. V was trimmed by 2 bases and J by 9 bases, leaving 5 bases between them. In germline, CDR1 is LGHDT, CDR2 YNNKEL (reference sequence). The CDR3 DNA follows: TGTGCCAGCAGCCAATCGGGTTCACCCCTCCACTTT. This gives the protein CASSQSGSPLHF.

This chain joins TRBV7-7 and TRBJ2-5; 12 bases align to TRBD1. The CDR3 contains 16 residues. The J segment lost 5 bases and the V segment lost 1 base, leaving 5 bases of the junction unmatched. The germline CDR1 and CDR2 sequences are SSHAT and FNYEAQ (reference sequence). The CDR3 nucleotides read TGTGCCAGCAGCTTAGGGGGACAGGGGGCAGGGGAGACCCAGTACTTC. It yields the protein CASSLGGQGAGETQYF.

This sequence joins TRBV5-8 and TRBJ2-7; the D gene is possibly TRBD2 (5 bases). CDR1 SGHTS and CDR2 YDEGEE come from the germline V gene. The CDR3 sequence is 14 residues long. The V end was cut by 4 bases, the J end by 2 bases, with 13 bases between. CDR3 in DNA: TGTGCCAGCAGCGCCGGGATCGCCACCTACGAGCAGTACTTC. This translates into CASSAGIATYEQYF.

This clone occurred a few times. This chain connects TRBV18 to TRBJ2-7; weak D call: TRBD1 (5 bases). Trimming stripped 3 bases from V and 6 bases from J, with 12 bases between. CDR3 length: 13 residues. The germline CDR1 and CDR2 sequences are KGHSH and LQKENI. The CDR3 here is CASSPAGIGEQYF. The DNA for the CDR3 is TGTGCCAGCTCACCGGCAGGGATCGGCGAGCAGTACTTC. The whole variable domain, filled in from reference TRBV18 and TRBJ2-7, reads NAGVMQNPRHLVRRRGQEARLRCSPMKGHSHVYWYRQLPEEGLKFMVYLQKENIIDESGMPKERFSAEFPKEGPSILRIQQVVRGDSAAYFCASSPAGIGEQYFGPGTRLTVT.

J is TRBJ1-2 and V is TRBV28, with 7 nucleotides matching TRBD1. V was clipped by 5 bases and J by 4 bases; unmatched bases: 10. Germline assignment: CDR1 MDHEN and CDR2 SYDVKM. The CDR3 is 15 amino acids. The CDR3 here is CASSPQRGQLYGYTF. The CDR3 nucleotides are TGTGCCAGCAGTCCACAGAGGGGACAGCTCTATGGCTACACCTTC.

This sequence joins TRBV4-1 and TRBJ2-3; tentatively, D is TRBD2 (6 bases). Per germline, CDR1 MGHRA and CDR2 YSYEKL. This CDR3 has 15 residues. Trimming left V 1 base short and J 7 bases short, with 15 bases between. The CDR3 coding sequence is TGCGCCAGCAGCCAAGCGGGAGAAAAATCCTATACGCAGTATTTT. Amino acid sequence: CASSQAGEKSYTQYF.

This clone was recorded many times. The chain couples TRBV6-5 to TRBJ1-2; perhaps TRBD1 as D (5 bases). Trimming shortened V by 6 bases and J by 1 base, and 15 bases separated the two germline ends. The CDR3 is made up of 15 amino acids. The germline V gene encodes CDR1 MNHEY and CDR2 SVGAGI. For the CDR3, the DNA is TGTGCCAGCAGCCCACCAGGGAACGATAACTATGGCTACACCTTC. Translating it yields CASSPPGNDNYGYTF.

The chain is built from TRBV6-2 or TRBV6-3 and TRBJ2-7, with TRBD2 identical over 8 bases. Germline CDR1 MNHEY, CDR2 SVGEGT. Trimming at V came to 6 bases and at J to 1 base, leaving 5 bases not matched to a gene. The CDR3 runs 14 residues. CDR3 amino acids: CASSRGGNSYEQYF. The CDR3 coding sequence is TGTGCCAGCAGCCGCGGGGGGAATTCCTACGAGCAGTACTTC.

This chain joins TRBV5-1 and TRBJ1-6; D uncertain. Trimming shortened V by 0 bases and J by 16 bases, and 14 bases separated the two germline ends. CDR3 length: 13 residues. Germline loops: CDR1 SGHRS, CDR2 YFSETQ. The CDR3 region is CASSLGSESRLHF. The CDR3 nucleotides are TGCGCCAGCAGCTTGGGTTCAGAATCTAGGCTCCACTTT.

The chain is built from TRBV20-1 and TRBJ1-1; no clear D gene. V was clipped by 3 bases and J by 5 bases, with 7 bases between them. Germline assignment: CDR1 DFQATT and CDR2 SNEGSKA (reference sequence). There are 11 residues in the CDR3. The CDR3 DNA sequence: TGCAGTGCTAGCCCCGAGACTGAAGCTTTCTTT. As protein: CSASPETEAFF.

Judged by abundance, this clone is medium-sized. J is TRBJ1-2 and V is TRBV7-2; 8 bases match TRBD1. The J segment lost 8 bases and the V segment lost 5 bases, leaving 7 bases of the junction unmatched. CDR1 and CDR2 (germline): SGHTA, FQGNSA. The CDR3 is 13 amino acids. For the CDR3, the DNA is TGTGCCAGCAGCCCGGACAGGGCACGGGGCTACACCTTC. Amino acids: CASSPDRARGYTF.